Presented here are 19 T cell receptor beta chains from one specimen sequenced in a study of CXCR3-negative and CXCR3-positive naive CD8 T cells. Their antigen targets remain unknown. Carrying UMI labels, the TRB cDNA libraries were prepared through 5' RACE. TCRdb reanalyzed the 5' RACE reads, giving one entry per CDR3 protein sequence and no DNA. This specimen shows 100,000 to 150,000 distinct CDR3 sequences; the ten leading clones hold 0.59%. Study-level results: Compared with CXCR3-negative naive cells, CXCR3-positive naive cells showed more hydrophobic TRB CDR3s.

What was sequenced was naive CXCR3+ CD8+ T cells from blood. Described subset: CD45RO-CCR7+CD27+CD95- naive CD8+ T cells expressing CXCR3 (TNR3+). These receptors were taken from a human donor in good health. Some clones in this sample may be carry-over from other donors' samples.

The rearrangement links TRBV7-9 to TRBJ1-5; TCRdb returns TRBD1, unconfirmable since there is no DNA. The CDR3 has 16 residues. Germline CDR1 SEHNR, CDR2 FQNEAQ (reference sequence). CDR3 region: CASSLAGTGNGQPQHF.

The chain links TRBV28 to TRBJ2-2. CDR1 and CDR2 from the germline V gene are MDHEN and SYDVKM. This CDR3 contains 13 residues. This CDR3 reads CASSTTQTGELFF.

This chain joins TRBV7-9 and TRBJ2-2. This CDR3 spans 13 amino acids. Germline values: CDR1 SEHNR, CDR2 FQNEAQ (reference sequence). CDR3 residues: CASIAERTGELFF.

The CDR3 reads CSARLPRVAGQGNTGELFF. The chain employs TRBV20-1 and TRBJ2-2; TCRdb returns TRBD1, unconfirmable since there is no DNA. The CDR3 is made up of 19 amino acids. The V gene's germline CDR1 is DFQATT and CDR2 SNEGSKA (reference sequence).

The V and J genes are TRBV19 and TRBJ1-5. CDR1 is LNHDA, CDR2 SQIVND, per germline (reference sequence). The CDR3 has 13 amino acids. The CDR3 spells CASSYNENQPQHF.

This rearrangement joins TRBV11-2 to TRBJ2-5; TCRdb gives TRBD1 as the D gene, but with no DNA this cannot be confirmed. Germline CDR1 reads SGHAT; CDR2 reads FQNNGV. The CDR3 spans 15 residues. CDR3 residues: CASSLGTGAQETQYF. Based on the CDR3 plus reference TRBV11-2 and TRBJ2-5, the full variable domain is EAGVAQSPRYKIIEKRQSVAFWCNPISGHATLYWYQQILGQGPKLLIQFQNNGVVDDSQLPKDRFSAERLKGVDSTLKIQPAKLEDSAVYLCASSLGTGAQETQYFGPGTRLLVL.

The V and J genes are TRBV11-2 and TRBJ2-1; TCRdb selects TRBD1, and the lack of DNA leaves this call unchecked. The V gene's germline CDR1 is SGHAT and CDR2 FQNNGV. This CDR3 region has 16 residues. This CDR3 reads CASSLEGAGGYNEQFF.

The V call is TRBV7-2, the J call TRBJ1-2. Germline values: CDR1 SGHTA, CDR2 FQGNSA. The CDR3 consists of 15 residues. CDR3 loop: CASSLVGPGDYGYTF.

The rearrangement uses TRBV20-1 and TRBJ2-1; TCRdb reports TRBD1, a call that lacks DNA to check it against. The CDR3 contains 12 residues. Germline loops: CDR1 DFQATT, CDR2 SNEGSKA (reference sequence). The CDR3: CSARYRDNEQFF.

The chain is built from TRBV5-4 and TRBJ2-3; TCRdb calls TRBD2, which cannot be checked without DNA. This CDR3 comprises 15 residues. CDR1 is SGHNT, CDR2 YYREEE, per germline (reference sequence). The CDR3 spells CASSSRDYGTDTQYF.

V gene TRBV6-2 or TRBV6-3 combines with J gene TRBJ1-2; TCRdb reports TRBD1, a call that lacks DNA to check it against. The CDR3 has 13 residues. Per germline, CDR1 MNHEY and CDR2 SVGEGT. The CDR3 spells CASSYLGENGYTF.

V and J are TRBV6-2 or TRBV6-3 and TRBJ2-5; the D call of TRBD1 rests on TCRdb alone, since no DNA is present to check it. The CDR3 sequence is 17 residues long. Germline CDR1 is MNHEY and CDR2 is SVGEGT. The CDR3 loop is CASIERPGQKYQETQYF.

The chain uses TRBV11-2 and TRBJ1-2. The CDR3 spans 16 residues. Germline V lookup: CDR1 SGHAT, CDR2 FQNNGV. CDR3: CASSLGTETEAYGYTF.

The V gene is TRBV2, the J gene TRBJ1-1; checking the TCRdb D call of TRBD1 is not possible without DNA. Germline V gene data show CDR1 as SNHLY and CDR2 as FYNNEI. The CDR3 is 16 amino acids. CDR3 amino acids: CASSERTGTLNTEAFF.

The V call is TRBV30, the J call TRBJ2-2; no DNA is available, so the TRBD2 call from TCRdb remains unchecked. The length of the CDR3 is 15 residues. Germline V gene sequence: CDR1 GTSNPN, CDR2 SVGIG (reference sequence). CDR3: CAWSVGGRASGELFF.

The V and J genes are TRBV29-1 and TRBJ1-1. Germline lookup yields CDR1 SQVTM and CDR2 ANQGSEA. The CDR3 loop spans 14 amino acids. The CDR3 is CSVEGEDGPTEAFF. The whole variable domain, remainder taken from reference TRBV29-1 and TRBJ1-1, is SAVISQKPSRDICQRGTSLTIQCQVDSQVTMMFWYRQQPGQSLTLIATANQGSEATYESGFVIDKFPISRPNLTFSTLTVSNMSPEDSSIYLCSVEGEDGPTEAFFGQGTRLTVV.

V usage is TRBV29-1 and J usage is TRBJ2-2. Germline lookup yields CDR1 SQVTM and CDR2 ANQGSEA. This CDR3 contains 12 residues. The CDR3 protein is CSVVSGTGELFF.

The chain is built from TRBV7-3 and TRBJ1-1. The CDR3 is 14 residues long. Germline assignment: CDR1 SGHTA and CDR2 FQGTGA. The CDR3 is CASSLSQGGSEAFF.

The chain has TRBV12-3 or TRBV12-4 and TRBJ2-7; no DNA is available, so the TRBD1 call from TCRdb remains unchecked. This CDR3 contains 14 residues. The CDR3 region is CASSPIPGSYEQYF.